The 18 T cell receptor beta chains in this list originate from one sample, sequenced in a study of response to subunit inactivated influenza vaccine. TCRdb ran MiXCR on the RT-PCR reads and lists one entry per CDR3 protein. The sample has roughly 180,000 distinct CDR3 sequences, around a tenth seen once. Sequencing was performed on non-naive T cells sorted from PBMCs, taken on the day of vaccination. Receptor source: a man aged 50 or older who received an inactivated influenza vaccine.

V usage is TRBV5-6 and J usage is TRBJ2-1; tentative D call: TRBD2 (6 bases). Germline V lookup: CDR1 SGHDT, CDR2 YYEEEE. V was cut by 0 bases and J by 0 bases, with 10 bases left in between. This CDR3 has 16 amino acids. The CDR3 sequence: CASSLVGSGSYNEQFF. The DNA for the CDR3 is TGTGCCAGCAGCTTGGTCGGTAGCGGCTCCTACAATGAGCAGTTCTTC.

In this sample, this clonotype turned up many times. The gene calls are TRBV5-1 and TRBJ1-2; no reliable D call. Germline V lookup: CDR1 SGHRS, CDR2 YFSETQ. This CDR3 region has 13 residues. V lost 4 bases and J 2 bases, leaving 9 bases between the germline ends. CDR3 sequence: CASSPLDNYGYTF. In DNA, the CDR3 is TGCGCCAGCAGCCCTCTGGACAACTATGGCTACACCTTC.

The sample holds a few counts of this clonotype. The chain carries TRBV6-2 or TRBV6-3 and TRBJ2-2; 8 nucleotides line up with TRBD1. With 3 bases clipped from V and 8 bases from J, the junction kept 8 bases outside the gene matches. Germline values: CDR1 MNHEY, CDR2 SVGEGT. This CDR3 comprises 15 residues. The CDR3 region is CASSYLWTGTGELFF. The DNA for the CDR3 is TGTGCCAGCAGTTATCTATGGACAGGGACTGGGGAGCTGTTTTTT.

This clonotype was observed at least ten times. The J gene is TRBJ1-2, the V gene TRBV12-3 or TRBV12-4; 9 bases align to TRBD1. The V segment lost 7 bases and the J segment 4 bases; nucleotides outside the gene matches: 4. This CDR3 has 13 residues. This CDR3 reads CASTRTGVYGYTF. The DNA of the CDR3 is TGTGCCAGCACGCGGACAGGGGTCTATGGCTACACCTTC.

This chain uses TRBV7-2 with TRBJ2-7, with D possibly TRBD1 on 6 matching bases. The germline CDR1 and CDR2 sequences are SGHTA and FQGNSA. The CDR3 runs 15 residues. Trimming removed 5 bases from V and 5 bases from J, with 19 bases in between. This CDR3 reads CASSGRTTGINEQYF. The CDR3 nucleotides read TGTGCCAGCAGCGGACGTACCACAGGGATCAACGAGCAGTACTTC.

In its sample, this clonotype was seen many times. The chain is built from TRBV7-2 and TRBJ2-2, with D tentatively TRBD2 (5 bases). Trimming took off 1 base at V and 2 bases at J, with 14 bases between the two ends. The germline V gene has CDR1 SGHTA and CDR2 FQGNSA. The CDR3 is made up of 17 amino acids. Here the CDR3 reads CASSLDSQRGNTGELFF. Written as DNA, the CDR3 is TGTGCCAGCAGCTTAGACTCTCAACGGGGAAACACCGGGGAGCTGTTTTTT.

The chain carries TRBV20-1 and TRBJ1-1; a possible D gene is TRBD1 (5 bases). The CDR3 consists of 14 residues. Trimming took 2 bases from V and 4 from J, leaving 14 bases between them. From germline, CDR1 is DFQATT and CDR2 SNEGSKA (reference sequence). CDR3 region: CSARRRGFSTEAFF. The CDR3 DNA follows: TGCAGTGCTAGACGTAGGGGATTCTCCACTGAAGCTTTCTTT.

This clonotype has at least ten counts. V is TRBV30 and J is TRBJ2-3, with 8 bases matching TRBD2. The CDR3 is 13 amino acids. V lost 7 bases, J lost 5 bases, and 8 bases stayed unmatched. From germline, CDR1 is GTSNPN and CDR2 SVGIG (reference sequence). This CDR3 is CAYRGLVGDTQYF. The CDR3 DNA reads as TGTGCCTACCGGGGACTAGTGGGAGATACGCAGTATTTT.

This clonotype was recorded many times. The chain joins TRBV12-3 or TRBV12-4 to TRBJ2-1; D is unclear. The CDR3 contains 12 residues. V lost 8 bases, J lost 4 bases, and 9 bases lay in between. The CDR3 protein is CASLLTYNEQFF. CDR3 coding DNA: TGTGCCAGCCTGCTTACTTACAATGAGCAGTTCTTC.

The CDR3 DNA reads TGTGCCAGCTCAGAAAGCCAAGCCACAACTAATGAAAAACTGTTTTTT. Encoded protein: CASSESQATTNEKLFF. V gene TRBV18 combines with J gene TRBJ1-4, with D hard to call. Trimming took off 5 bases at V and 0 bases at J, with 13 bases between the two ends. The CDR3 runs to 16 residues. In germline, CDR1 is KGHSH, CDR2 LQKENI.

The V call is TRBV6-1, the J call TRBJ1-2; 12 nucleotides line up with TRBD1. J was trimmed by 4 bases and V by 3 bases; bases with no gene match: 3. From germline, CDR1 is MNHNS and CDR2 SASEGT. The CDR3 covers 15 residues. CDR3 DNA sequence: TGTGCCAGCAGTGAGGGACAGGGGGCCGGCTATGGCTACACCTTC. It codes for CASSEGQGAGYGYTF.

The CDR3 sequence is CASSEYPRQGDTEAFF. DNA for the CDR3: TGTGCCAGCAGCGAGTATCCCCGACAGGGGGACACTGAAGCTTTCTTT. This rearrangement joins TRBV5-5 to TRBJ1-1, with 9 bases lining up with TRBD1. CDR3 size: 16 residues. V was clipped by 4 bases and J by 3 bases; unmatched bases: 10. Germline CDR1 SGHKS, CDR2 YYEKEE (reference sequence).

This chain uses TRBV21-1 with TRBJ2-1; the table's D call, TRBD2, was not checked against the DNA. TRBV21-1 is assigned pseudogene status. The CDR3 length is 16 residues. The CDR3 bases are TGTGCCAGTACCCGCTCGACTAGCGGAGAGGGGAATGAGCAGTTCTTC. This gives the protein CASTRSTSGEGNEQFF.

CDR3 sequence: CSADDPAEGKNIQYF. In DNA, the CDR3 is TGCAGTGCTGATGACCCGGCCGAGGGTAAAAACATTCAGTACTTC. The chain is built from TRBV20-1 and TRBJ2-4; D might be TRBD2 (5 bases). Trimming stripped 5 bases from V and 4 bases from J, with 18 bases between. The CDR3 totals 15 residues. CDR1 and CDR2 (germline): DFQATT, SNEGSKA (reference sequence).

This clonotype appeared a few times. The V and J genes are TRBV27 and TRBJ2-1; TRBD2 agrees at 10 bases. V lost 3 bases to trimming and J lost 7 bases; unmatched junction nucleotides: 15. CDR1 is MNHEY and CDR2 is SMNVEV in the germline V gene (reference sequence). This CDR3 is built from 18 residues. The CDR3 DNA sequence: TGTGCCAGCAGTTTGAGGAGCGGGAGGGCCCGGATTGGAAATGAGCAGTTCTTC. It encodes CASSLRSGRARIGNEQFF.

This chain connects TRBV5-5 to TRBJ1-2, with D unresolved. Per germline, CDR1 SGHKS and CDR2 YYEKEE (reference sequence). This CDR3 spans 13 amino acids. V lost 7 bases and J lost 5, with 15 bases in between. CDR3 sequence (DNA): TGTGCCAGCGCGCCTTGGGGTGGGTATGGCTACACCTTC. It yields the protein CASAPWGGYGYTF.

The CDR3 region is CASSFIADTQYF. The CDR3, as DNA: TGTGCCAGCAGCTTCATCGCAGATACGCAGTATTTT. V gene TRBV7-2 combines with J gene TRBJ2-3, with D unresolved. Trimming removed 3 bases from V and 4 bases from J, with 5 bases in between. This CDR3 has 12 amino acids. Germline V gene sequence: CDR1 SGHTA, CDR2 FQGNSA.

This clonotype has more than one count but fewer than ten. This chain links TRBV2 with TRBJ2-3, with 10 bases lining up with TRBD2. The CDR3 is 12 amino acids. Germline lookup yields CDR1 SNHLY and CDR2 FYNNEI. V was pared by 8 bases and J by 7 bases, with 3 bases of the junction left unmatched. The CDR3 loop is CASASGGNTQYF. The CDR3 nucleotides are TGTGCCAGCGCTAGCGGGGGTAATACGCAGTATTTT.